Listed here is a single T cell receptor beta chain. The specificity of this receptor is unknown. No base-level quality is on record; no much larger clone is a single base apart. The data originate from a study of T cells in tumors after PD-1 blockade (dated by TCRdb to about 2019). Some background on the complete study: Exclusion criteria were prior checkpoint blockade, use of systemic immunosuppressants, or recent radiotherapy or other anti-cancer therapy within 4 weeks. Ongoing daily vismodegib 150 mg was also given to a subset of patients during anti-PD-1 treatment. Patients were treated with either pembrolizumab 200 mg every 3 weeks or cemiplimab 350 mg every 2 weeks. RECIST version 1.1 was the standard used to evaluate clinical response. Using site-matched tumors from BCC or SCC patients sampled before and after anti-PD-1 therapy, the study carried out paired single-cell RNA and TCR sequencing. An average of 113,528 TCR templates (range roughly 22,000-290,000) and 36,536 unique clonotypes was obtained for peripheral blood samples. Bulk TCR sequencing was performed on about 9 peripheral blood samples from a handful of patients to compare blood and tumor clonotypes. Summary of the overall study and its limitations: Around 37% of tumor TCR clonotypes were detected in blood, and some novel exhausted tumor clones were observed in pre-treatment blood, which was taken as suggesting peripheral recruitment. The source of novel T cell clones was not identified, and lymphoid organs or rare unexpanded clones within the tumor or the tumor periphery could be included among the possible sources.

Taken with the paper, the label for time point translates to: after anti-PD-1 therapy. Genomic DNA extracted from tumor biopsies or peripheral blood was used for bulk TCRbeta sequencing, with input ranging from roughly 600 ng to 6,004 ng. Histologically proven advanced or metastatic basal or squamous cell carcinoma was present in all patients, all of whom were poor candidates for surgical resection. The basal cell carcinoma cohort was made up of fewer than 14 patients, and bulk tumor TCR sequencing was performed for roughly 8 of these patients. Deep TCRbeta sequencing was performed with the immunoSEQ platform. The study's processing was this. Only productive rearrangements were exported from the immunoSEQ Analyzer for downstream analysis. Bulk TCRbeta clonotypes were assigned T cell phenotypes by matching to single-cell RNA+TCR-seq clones sharing the same TCRbeta sequence. Clone enrichment in tumor was computed as tumor frequency divided by PBMC frequency from bulk TCR sequencing. TCRs were sorted with GLIPH into specificity groups, meaning clusters of distinct TCRs that share CDR3 motifs and likely recognize common antigens. In its TCRdb copy, this immuneACCESS table keeps in-frame sequences only and misses some clones. Where compared with another copy, unresolved V genes explain less than half of these, and the others have no known cause. The D gene and trimming were derived from the DNA, and the V and J assignments and clone size from that table. Present in this sample are more than 50,000 clones, about 74% of which were seen just once. In total, the top ten clones hold over 3.5% of the sample.

The sequences come from PBMCs, collected after anti-PD-1 treatment. The sequence derives from a human donor with basal cell carcinoma.

The nucleotides are TGTGCCAGCAGCTTGCGGAGCACTGGGGCCAACGTCCTGACTTTC. Its protein is CASSLRSTGANVLTF. The chain employs TRBV5-6 and TRBJ2-6, with no confidently assigned D gene. Including the terminal cysteine and phenylalanine, the CDR3 comprises 15 residues. Of all the DNA, just the CDR3 is kept, 45 bases in frame from base 1. The junction carries 7 bases between V and J, which are trimmed by 1 base and 2 bases respectively. Per the germline V gene, SGHDT is the CDR1 and YYEEEE is the CDR2. The CDR3 plus the reference TRBV5-6 and TRBJ2-6 genes for the other parts give the full variable domain: DAGVTQSPTHLIKTRGQQVTLRCSPKSGHDTVSWYQQALGQGPQFIFQYYEEEERQRGNFPDRFSGHQFPNYSSELNVNALLLGDSALYLCASSLRSTGANVLTFGAGSRLTVL.